These 8 T cell receptor beta chains share one sample of origin, sequenced in a study of CD8 T cell repertoires and HIV-1 epitope variants. Assay: immunoSEQ multiplex PCR; the TCRdb copy retains only in-frame clones and omits some. The repertoire consists of under 100,000 clones, with over 70% occurring once and the leading ten covering under 30%. What was sequenced was uncultured baseline CD8+ T cells from peripheral blood mononuclear cells (PBMCs). All receptors derive from a male donor with HIV.

Regarding this clone: Germline is not matched at one junction end, which may reflect a read error. Different DNA sequences within this sample yield the same CDR3. The V gene is TRBV5-1, the J gene TRBJ1-2; TRBD1 agrees at 10 bases. CDR1 and CDR2 (germline): SGHRS, YFSETQ. The CDR3 spans 14 residues. CDR3 DNA: TGTGCCAGCAGCGATCCCGGGACAGGGGTCCTCGGTGCCTTC. Its protein is CASSDPGTGVLGAF.

As DNA, the CDR3 is TGTGCCAGCAGCTTGGCAGGGGGCATGATCCACGAGCAGTACTTC. This codes for CASSLAGGMIHEQYF. This chain connects TRBV5-5 to TRBJ2-7; the match to TRBD1 covers 8 bases. This CDR3 has 15 amino acids. Germline V gene lookup returns CDR1 SGHKS and CDR2 YYEKEE (reference sequence). J lost 5 bases, V lost 0 bases, and 7 bases had no gene match.

The chain carries TRBV2 and TRBJ1-2, with 9 bases lining up with TRBD1. V dropped 0 bases and J dropped 0; count of bases not matched to a gene: 2. This CDR3 spans 16 amino acids. In germline, CDR1 is SNHLY, CDR2 FYNNEI. CDR3 bases: TGTGCCAGCAGTGAAGCACAGGGGGCAGCTAACTATGGCTACACCTTC. Protein sequence: CASSEAQGAANYGYTF. Variable domain in full (rest from reference TRBV2 and TRBJ1-2): EPEVTQTPSHQVTQMGQEVILRCVPISNHLYFYWYRQILGQKVEFLVSFYNNEISEKSEIFDDQFSVERPDGSNFTLKIRSTKLEDSAMYFCASSEAQGAANYGYTFGSGTRLTVV.

The V gene is TRBV7-2, the J gene TRBJ1-2; 7 nucleotides agree with TRBD1. Germline V gene data show CDR1 as SGHTA and CDR2 as FQGNSA. Losses at the gene ends were 0 bases for V and 5 bases for J; bases not matched to a gene: 6. This CDR3 comprises 15 residues. CDR3 in DNA: TGTGCCAGCAGCTTAGCGACCAGGGGGATTTATGGCTACACCTTC. Translated: CASSLATRGIYGYTF. Together with reference TRBV7-2 and TRBJ1-2, the CDR3 gives the full variable domain: GAGVSQSPSNKVTEKGKDVELRCDPISGHTALYWYRQSLGQGLEFLIYFQGNSAPDKSGLPSDRFSAERTGGSVSTLTIQRTQQEDSAVYLCASSLATRGIYGYTFGSGTRLTVV.

This clone was recorded only once. The chain combines TRBV5-1 with TRBJ2-1; 8 nucleotides line up with TRBD1. Germline V gene data show CDR1 as SGHRS and CDR2 as YFSETQ. V was pared by 4 bases and J by 8 bases, with 8 bases of the junction left unmatched. The CDR3 length is 14 residues. CDR3 DNA: TGCGCCAGCAGCCTCGGACAGGGCCAAGATGAGCAGTTCTTC. Translated: CASSLGQGQDEQFF.

The gene calls are TRBV7-2 and TRBJ2-1; the D is unclear. The V gene's germline CDR1 is SGHTA and CDR2 FQGNSA. This CDR3 region has 15 residues. The V and J ends lost 1 base and 4 bases respectively, with 11 bases between them. The CDR3 spells CASSLEWTAYNEQFF. The DNA for the CDR3 is TGTGCCAGCAGCTTAGAGTGGACGGCTTACAATGAGCAGTTCTTC.

The gene calls are TRBV27 and TRBJ2-5, with D maybe TRBD1 (7 bases). V dropped 1 base and J dropped 1 base, with 13 bases sitting between them. The CDR3 length is 16 residues. Looked up from germline, CDR1 is MNHEY and CDR2 is SMNVEV (reference sequence). The CDR3 here is CASSLWGQGGQETQYF. The CDR3, as DNA: TGTGCCAGCAGTTTATGGGGTCAGGGGGGCCAAGAGACCCAGTACTTC.

In this sample, this clone turned up once. This chain connects TRBV28 to TRBJ2-7, with D perhaps assigned TRBD1 or TRBD2 (7 bases each). This CDR3 has 14 amino acids. Germline V lookup: CDR1 MDHEN, CDR2 SYDVKM. V was trimmed by 11 bases and J by 1 base, leaving 18 bases between them. The CDR3 DNA reads TGTGCCTCCAGGGGGGGACAACCTTCCTACGAGCAGTACTTC. This sequence encodes CASRGGQPSYEQYF.